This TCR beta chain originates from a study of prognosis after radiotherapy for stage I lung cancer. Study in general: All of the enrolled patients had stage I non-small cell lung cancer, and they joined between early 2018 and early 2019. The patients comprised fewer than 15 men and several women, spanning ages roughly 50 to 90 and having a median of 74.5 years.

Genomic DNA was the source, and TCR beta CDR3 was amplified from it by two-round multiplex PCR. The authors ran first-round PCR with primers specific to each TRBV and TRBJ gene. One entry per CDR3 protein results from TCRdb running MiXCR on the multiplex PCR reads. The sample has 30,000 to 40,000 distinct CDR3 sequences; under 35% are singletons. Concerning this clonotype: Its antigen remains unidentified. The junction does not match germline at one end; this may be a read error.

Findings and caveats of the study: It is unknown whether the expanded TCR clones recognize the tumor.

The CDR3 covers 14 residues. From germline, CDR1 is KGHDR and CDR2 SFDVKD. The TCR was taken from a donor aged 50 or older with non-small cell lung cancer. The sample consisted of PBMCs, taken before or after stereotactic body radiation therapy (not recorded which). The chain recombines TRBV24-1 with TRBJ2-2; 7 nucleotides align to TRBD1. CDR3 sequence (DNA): TGTGGCACCGAACCGGGACAGAAAACCGGGGAGCTGTTTTTT. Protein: CGTEPGQKTGELFF.